This passage covers 23 T cell receptor beta chains from one sample sequenced in a study of CD8 T cells in ankylosing spondylitis. TCRdb re-analysed the 5' RACE reads in MiXCR, keeping a single row per CDR3 protein. The table has 250,000 to 400,000 distinct CDR3 sequences, roughly 10% seen once. Sequencing input: blood, either unsorted or a sorted T cell fraction (not recorded which). Receptors originate from a female donor with ankylosing spondylitis or in good health (not recorded which).

This clonotype came up many times. The chain carries TRBV20-1 and TRBJ1-6; 8 bases agree with TRBD1. The V segment lost 0 bases and the J segment 10 bases; nucleotides outside the gene matches: 8. The germline gives CDR1 DFQATT, CDR2 SNEGSKA (reference sequence). CDR3 size: 15 residues. The CDR3 reads CSAREWDRPESPLHF. CDR3 nucleotide sequence: TGCAGTGCTAGAGAGTGGGACAGGCCAGAATCACCCCTCCACTTT.

The rearrangement joins TRBV7-9 to TRBJ1-2; 7 nucleotides align to TRBD1. The germline V gene has CDR1 SEHNR and CDR2 FQNEAQ (reference sequence). V lost 1 base and J lost 2; bases outside the gene matches: 7. There are 16 residues in the CDR3. The chain's CDR3 is CASSLDLGQRNYGYTF. The CDR3 DNA reads TGTGCCAGCAGCTTAGATCTGGGACAGAGAAACTATGGCTACACCTTC.

In this sample, this clonotype turned up a few times. The V gene is TRBV5-1, the J gene TRBJ2-1; TRBD1 matches at 12 bases. CDR3 size: 15 residues. V lost 3 bases and J lost 7; bases outside the gene matches: 5. The germline V gene encodes CDR1 SGHRS and CDR2 YFSETQ. The CDR3 region has the DNA TGCGCCAGCAGCTGGGGACAGGGGGCCCCTAATGAGCAGTTCTTC. Residues: CASSWGQGAPNEQFF.

J is TRBJ1-3 and V is TRBV6-1, with 7 bases identical to TRBD1. Per the germline V gene, CDR1 is MNHNS and CDR2 is SASEGT. Trimming took 5 bases from V and 9 from J; bases not matched to a gene: 13. The CDR3 covers 15 residues. As DNA, the CDR3 is TGTGCCAGCAGTCCCCGGACAGGCCTTGGTGCCACCATATATTTT. This codes for CASSPRTGLGATIYF.

The chain has TRBV30 and TRBJ2-7; TRBD1 matches at 9 bases. The CDR3 contains 14 residues. From germline, CDR1 is GTSNPN and CDR2 SVGIG (reference sequence). After removal of 1 base from V and 5 bases from J, the junction contained 6 bases not matched to a gene. The CDR3 sequence is CAWSARDRANEQYF. CDR3 in DNA: TGTGCCTGGAGTGCGCGGGACAGGGCCAACGAGCAGTACTTC.

This clonotype was counted many times. The V call is TRBV9, the J call TRBJ2-1, with TRBD2 identical over 10 bases. The trim removed 0 bases at V and 9 bases at J, leaving 6 bases unmatched. The CDR3 length is 15 residues. In germline, CDR1 is SGDLS, CDR2 YYNGEE. The CDR3 DNA sequence: TGTGCCAGCAGCGTAGAGGCTAGCGGGGGCTTTGAGCAGTTCTTC. This gives the protein CASSVEASGGFEQFF.

This clonotype came up a few times. The genes are TRBV6-1 and TRBJ2-7, with TRBD2 matching 12 bases. Unmatched junction bases numbered 5, after V lost 6 bases and J lost 2 bases. Looked up from germline, CDR1 is MNHNS and CDR2 is SASEGT. The CDR3 loop spans 15 amino acids. The CDR3 sequence: CASSGTSGPTYEQYF. The CDR3 DNA sequence: TGTGCCAGCAGCGGGACTAGCGGGCCGACCTACGAGCAGTACTTC.

This clonotype has just one count. With a much larger clone just one base away, this may be a read error. CDR3 DNA: TGCAGTGCCCCACCGCCTTATGGCGACACCTTC. This sequence encodes CSAPPPYGDTF. The V gene is TRBV20-1, the J gene TRBJ1-2; D gene ambiguous. The CDR3 covers 11 residues. The germline V gene encodes CDR1 DFQATT and CDR2 SNEGSKA (reference sequence).

The CDR3 DNA sequence: TGTGCCAGCAGCCAGCACGCGGGAGACTTCAATGAGCAGTTCTTC. Its protein is CASSQHAGDFNEQFF. The rearrangement links TRBV7-2 to TRBJ2-1; TRBD2 matches at 7 bases. The CDR3 contains 15 residues. Looked up from germline, CDR1 is SGHTA and CDR2 is FQGNSA. Trimming took 5 bases from V and 6 from J; bases not matched to a gene: 10.

This clonotype was seen at least ten times. The V call is TRBV5-1, the J call TRBJ2-2; D call uncertain. V was cut by 0 bases and J by 5 bases, with 8 bases left in between. There are 14 residues in the CDR3. Germline V gives CDR1 SGHRS, CDR2 YFSETQ. The CDR3 sequence: CASSLEGPTGELFF. The CDR3, as DNA: TGCGCCAGCAGCTTGGAAGGACCAACCGGGGAGCTGTTTTTT.

This clonotype was detected ten times or more. The chain recombines TRBV12-3 or TRBV12-4 with TRBJ1-3; D is undetermined. This CDR3 has 13 amino acids. Between the trimmed V and J ends, which lost 4 bases and 1 base, there was a span of 5 bases. The CDR3 region is CASSSASGNTIYF. The CDR3 DNA reads as TGTGCCAGCAGTTCCGCTTCTGGAAACACCATATATTTT.

This clonotype occurred many times. V gene TRBV10-3 combines with J gene TRBJ2-6; 8 bases line up with TRBD1. The ends lost 7 bases at V and 1 base at J; junction bases unmatched: 9. Germline-derived CDR1 and CDR2 are ENHRY and SYGVKD. The CDR3 extends over 17 amino acids. In DNA form, the CDR3 reads TGTGCCATCACATCGGGGACAGGCAGATCTGGGGCCAACGTCCTGACTTTC. Amino acid sequence: CAITSGTGRSGANVLTF.

This clonotype showed up many times. This chain joins TRBV20-1 and TRBJ2-4; the D is unclear. The CDR3 contains 11 residues. V was cut by 3 bases and J by 7 bases, with 7 bases left in between. Germline values: CDR1 DFQATT, CDR2 SNEGSKA (reference sequence). The CDR3 coding sequence is TGCAGTGCTAGCGAAGGGAACATTCAGTACTTC. It encodes CSASEGNIQYF.

This clonotype was picked up many times. This sequence joins TRBV29-1 and TRBJ2-7; 10 bases are shared with TRBD1. CDR3 size: 13 residues. Germline CDR1 reads SQVTM; CDR2 reads ANQGSEA. V lost 7 bases and J lost 0; bases outside the gene matches: 3. This CDR3 reads CSARTGGSYEQYF. DNA of the CDR3: TGCAGCGCCCGGACAGGGGGCTCCTACGAGCAGTACTTC.

Note on this clonotype: This clone may be a read error of a much larger clone one base away. The chain couples TRBV12-3 or TRBV12-4 to TRBJ1-5; maybe TRBD1 (5 bases). CDR3 size: 15 residues. The CDR3, as DNA: TGTGCCAGCAGTTTGGGGACGGCTAGCGATCAGCCCCAGCATTTT. As protein: CASSLGTASDQPQHF.

This clonotype has a handful of counts. J is TRBJ2-7 and V is TRBV20-1; maybe TRBD1 (5 bases). V dropped 8 bases and J dropped 5 bases, with 16 bases sitting between them. Germline V gives CDR1 DFQATT, CDR2 SNEGSKA (reference sequence). This CDR3 spans 12 amino acids. CDR3 bases: TGCAGTCCCTACCAGGGCGGCGACGAGCAGTACTTC. This encodes CSPYQGGDEQYF.

This clonotype was counted only a few times. The chain links TRBV5-1 to TRBJ2-5; TRBD2 matches at 12 bases. From germline, CDR1 is SGHRS and CDR2 YFSETQ. The CDR3 spans 18 residues. The trim removed 4 bases at V and 3 bases at J, leaving 13 bases unmatched. The CDR3 spells CASSLDPSGGALKETQYF. The CDR3 nucleotides read TGCGCCAGCAGCCTCGACCCTAGCGGGGGGGCCCTAAAAGAGACCCAGTACTTC. Drawing the rest from reference TRBV5-1 and TRBJ2-5, the complete variable domain is KAGVTQTPRYLIKTRGQQVTLSCSPISGHRSVSWYQQTPGQGLQFLFEYFSETQRNKGNFPGRFSGRQFSNSRSEMNVSTLELGDSALYLCASSLDPSGGALKETQYFGPGTRLLVL.

This clonotype has a count of ten or more. The chain recombines TRBV20-1 with TRBJ2-2; D is possibly TRBD1 or TRBD2 (6 bases each). Trimming took 6 bases from V and 3 from J, leaving 17 bases between them. Per the germline V gene, CDR1 is DFQATT and CDR2 is SNEGSKA (reference sequence). CDR3 length: 15 amino acids. CDR3 residues: CSAQIGGGDTGELFF. In DNA form, the CDR3 reads TGCAGTGCCCAGATTGGAGGGGGAGACACCGGGGAGCTGTTTTTT.

The chain is built from TRBV5-1 and TRBJ2-7, with D hard to call. Trimming left V 4 bases short and J 4 bases short, with 12 bases between. Germline V gene lookup returns CDR1 SGHRS and CDR2 YFSETQ. CDR3 size: 13 residues. CDR3 nucleotides: TGCGCCAGCAGCCCCCAGGTCGGATACGAGCAGTACTTC. It yields the protein CASSPQVGYEQYF.

This clonotype was detected only a few times. This sequence joins TRBV12-3 or TRBV12-4 and TRBJ2-7; 7 bases agree with TRBD1. The length of the CDR3 is 12 residues. V was clipped by 6 bases and J by 4 bases; unmatched bases: 3. The CDR3, as DNA: TGTGCCAGCAGGCTGACAGGGTACGAGCAGTACTTC. Its translation is CASRLTGYEQYF.

This clonotype occurred many times. V is TRBV20-1 and J is TRBJ2-6; D uncertain. This CDR3 is built from 14 residues. The V gene lost 1 base and the J gene lost 1 base, with 5 bases spanning the gap. Germline-derived CDR1 and CDR2 are DFQATT and SNEGSKA (reference sequence). The chain's CDR3 is CSARAGSGANVLTF. CDR3 in DNA: TGCAGTGCTAGAGCGGGTTCTGGGGCCAACGTCCTGACTTTC.

This clonotype has at least ten counts. The rearrangement links TRBV5-5 to TRBJ2-7, with 10 bases that match TRBD1. This CDR3 has 18 residues. V lost 3 bases to trimming and J lost 3 bases; unmatched junction nucleotides: 15. Looked up from germline, CDR1 is SGHKS and CDR2 is YYEKEE (reference sequence). CDR3 sequence reads: CASSSVGTGAFRDYEQYF. CDR3 nucleotide sequence: TGTGCCAGCAGCTCTGTGGGGACAGGGGCGTTCCGGGACTACGAGCAGTACTTC.

This clonotype was recorded many times. The CDR3 bases are TGTGCCAGCAGCCGGACGGACCTAGCCAAAAACATTCAGTACTTC. Residues: CASSRTDLAKNIQYF. The gene calls are TRBV7-2 and TRBJ2-4; D unresolved. The CDR3 sequence is 15 residues long. The germline V gene has CDR1 SGHTA and CDR2 FQGNSA. Between the trimmed V and J ends, which lost 5 bases and 0 bases, there was a span of 11 bases. The whole variable domain, remainder taken from reference TRBV7-2 and TRBJ2-4, is GAGVSQSPSNKVTEKGKDVELRCDPISGHTALYWYRQSLGQGLEFLIYFQGNSAPDKSGLPSDRFSAERTGGSVSTLTIQRTQQEDSAVYLCASSRTDLAKNIQYFGAGTRLSVL.